This T cell receptor (beta chain) was sequenced during a study of blood T cells in healthy people across ages. Sample-barcoded 5' priming and a J-beta primer mix drove a second PCR of roughly 6 to 12 cycles. Every individual sample yielded 2.5 million or more paired-end reads (each containing CDR3). TCRdb reanalysed the 5' RACE reads using MiXCR and keeps one entry per CDR3 protein. The table shows 1.5 million to 2 million distinct CDR3 sequences, with less than 50% occurring only once. The V gene lost 6 bases and the J gene lost 5 bases, with 18 bases spanning the gap. Germline V gene sequence: CDR1 MNHNS, CDR2 SASEGT. The CDR3 loop spans 15 amino acids.

The origin of this receptor is a woman aged 40 to 50 in good health. The specimen sequenced was blood. The chain links TRBV6-1 to TRBJ2-3, with D possibly being TRBD1 (6 bases). In DNA, the CDR3 is TGTGCCAGCAGCTTCGGGACATCGGTAGGAGATACGCAGTATTTT. It specifies CASSFGTSVGDTQYF.